The 10 T cell receptor beta chains below all came from one sample that was sequenced in a study of blood T cell repertoires in COVID-19. Assay: immunoSEQ multiplex PCR; the TCRdb copy retains only in-frame clones and omits some. The repertoire holds roughly 100,000 clones, with approximately 88% as singletons. The sequenced sample consisted of peripheral blood. These receptors were taken from a human donor in a cohort sampled during active COVID-19.

Only a few counts were recorded for this clone. The chain combines TRBV28 with TRBJ2-2; TRBD1 agrees at 11 bases. The V gene end was trimmed by 4 bases and the J gene end by 0 bases; junction bases not matched to a gene: 7. This CDR3 spans 18 amino acids. The V gene's germline CDR1 is MDHEN and CDR2 SYDVKM. The CDR3 is CASSSPGTGGANTGELFF. CDR3 in DNA: TGTGCCAGCAGTTCGCCCGGGACAGGGGGGGCGAACACCGGGGAGCTGTTTTTT. The whole variable domain, filled in from reference TRBV28 and TRBJ2-2, reads DVKVTQSSRYLVKRTGEKVFLECVQDMDHENMFWYRQDPGLGLRLIYFSYDVKMKEKGDIPEGYSVSREKKERFSLILESASTNQTSMYLCASSSPGTGGANTGELFFGEGSRLTVL.

V usage is TRBV7-6 and J usage is TRBJ1-1, with D perhaps matching TRBD1 (6 bases). Trimming pared 3 bases from V and 1 base from J, leaving 9 bases between. This CDR3 has 14 residues. From germline, CDR1 is SGHVS and CDR2 FNYEAQ. This CDR3 is CASSLRGTNTEAFF. The CDR3 bases are TGTGCCAGCAGCTTGAGGGGGACGAACACTGAAGCTTTCTTT.

The chain uses TRBV4-3 and TRBJ2-3, with D possibly being TRBD2 (5 bases). Between the trimmed V and J ends, which lost 3 bases and 0 bases, there was a span of 16 bases. This CDR3 region has 17 residues. The germline gives CDR1 LGHNA, CDR2 YSLEER. The CDR3 spells CASSQGYSGSSTDTQYF. CDR3 DNA sequence: TGCGCCAGCAGCCAGGGTTACAGCGGATCTAGCACAGATACGCAGTATTTT.

The rearrangement uses TRBV29-1 and TRBJ1-2; D perhaps matches TRBD1 (6 bases). Trimming removed 2 bases from V and 8 bases from J, with 15 bases in between. The CDR3 runs to 13 residues. Per germline, CDR1 SQVTM and CDR2 ANQGSEA. CDR3 coding DNA: TGCAGCGTTGAACAGGGGCCCCGGGAAGGCTACACCTTC. Residues: CSVEQGPREGYTF.

The chain recombines TRBV27 with TRBJ2-2; TRBD2 aligns across 8 bases. Germline V gives CDR1 MNHEY, CDR2 SMNVEV (reference sequence). This CDR3 contains 17 residues. The V and J ends lost 5 bases and 7 bases, in that order; junction bases with no gene match: 15. The CDR3 bases are TGTGCCAGCAGTCCCACCCCTGCGGGGGGTGCGTTCGGGGAGCTGTTTTTT. It encodes CASSPTPAGGAFGELFF.

Notes on this clone: Other DNA sequences from this sample encode an identical CDR3 as well. The chain recombines TRBV19 with TRBJ2-5; 8 nucleotides line up with TRBD2. CDR1 is LNHDA, CDR2 SQIVND, per germline (reference sequence). V trimming: 4 bases; J trimming: 2 bases; junction bases outside the gene matches: 6. CDR3 length: 15 amino acids. The CDR3 nucleotides read TGTGCCAGTAGTAATCTAGCGGGTCATCAAGAGACCCAGTACTTC. It encodes CASSNLAGHQETQYF.

The chain has TRBV27 and TRBJ2-1; no clear D. In germline, CDR1 is MNHEY, CDR2 SMNVEV (reference sequence). V was trimmed by 8 bases and J by 3 bases, leaving 17 bases between them. The CDR3 has 15 residues. The CDR3 DNA sequence: TGTGCCAGCGCTATTCGTGGAGCCAACTACAATGAGCAGTTCTTC. The encoded protein is CASAIRGANYNEQFF.

The chain has TRBV4-3 and TRBJ1-2; 7 positions agree with TRBD1. Unmatched junction bases numbered 11, after V lost 4 bases and J lost 6 bases. The CDR3 loop spans 15 amino acids. CDR1 is LGHNA, CDR2 YSLEER, per germline. CDR3 bases: TGCGCCAGCAGCCGCGATACTAGGGGGCTGGATGGCTACACCTTC. Translation gives CASSRDTRGLDGYTF.

The chain employs TRBV18 and TRBJ1-2, with 7 nucleotides matching TRBD1. The CDR3 length is 15 residues. V was pared by 3 bases and J by 2 bases, with 6 bases of the junction left unmatched. Germline values: CDR1 KGHSH, CDR2 LQKENI. The CDR3 is CASSPRGTANYGYTF. Here the CDR3 DNA reads TGTGCCAGCTCACCCCGGGGGACAGCGAACTATGGCTACACCTTC.

DNA of the CDR3: TGTGCCAGCAGCTTAGAGGACAGGGGCCGGACCCAGTACTTC. It codes for CASSLEDRGRTQYF. The V gene is TRBV11-3, the J gene TRBJ2-5; 9 bases align to TRBD1. The germline gives CDR1 SGHNT, CDR2 YENEEA. This CDR3 region has 14 residues. V was clipped by 0 bases and J by 7 bases; unmatched bases: 3.